Listed below are T cell receptor beta chains from one sample, sequenced in a study of PD-1 blockade in classical Hodgkin lymphoma. Libraries were prepared by immunoSEQ multiplex PCR; TCRdb keeps only in-frame clonotypes and omits some of them. The data hold approximately 31,000 clones, with approximately 94% observed a single time. Sample: peripheral blood mononuclear cells (PBMCs). The source is a human donor with classical Hodgkin lymphoma. The CDR3 runs from the conserved cysteine through the conserved F or W. Each record gives: CDR3 DNA, CDR3 protein, CDR3 length, D gene, clone size, J gene, V gene. The D gene is left open where the match is weak. Not all rows give a size; the values are once, few, many and, for expanded clones, a class.

CDR3 DNA: TGCGCCAGCAGCTTGGCGAGGGGGCTGGGGACTGAAGCTTTCTTT
CDR3 protein: CASSLARGLGTEAFF
CDR3 length: 15
D gene: TRBD1
clone size: .
J gene: TRBJ1-1
V gene: TRBV5-1

CDR3 DNA: TGTGCCAGCAGCTTGGTCGGGGGTCCGCTCTCCTACGAGCAGTACTTC
CDR3 protein: CASSLVGGPLSYEQYF
CDR3 length: 16
D gene: .
clone size: .
J gene: TRBJ2-7
V gene: TRBV5-4

CDR3 DNA: TGTGCCAGCAGCCCTGGGAACCAAGAGACCCAGTACTTC
CDR3 protein: CASSPGNQETQYF
CDR3 length: 13
D gene: .
clone size: .
J gene: TRBJ2-5
V gene: TRBV7-3

CDR3 DNA: TGTGCCAGCAGCGTAGGGGGAGATACGCAGTATTTT
CDR3 protein: CASSVGGDTQYF
CDR3 length: 12
D gene: .
clone size: once
J gene: TRBJ2-3
V gene: TRBV9

CDR3 DNA: TGTGCCAGCAGCCTTTGGCCCAGTGAGGAAAAACTGTTTTTT
CDR3 protein: CASSLWPSEEKLFF
CDR3 length: 14
D gene: .
clone size: once
J gene: TRBJ1-4
V gene: TRBV4-2

CDR3 DNA: TGTGCCAGCAGTGGTGGACCGACCGAAAAACTGTTTTTT
CDR3 protein: CASSGGPTEKLFF
CDR3 length: 13
D gene: .
clone size: .
J gene: TRBJ1-4
V gene: TRBV6-4

CDR3 DNA: TGCGCCAGCAGCTTGGTAGCCAGGCGGGGCACCGGGGAGCTGTTTTTT
CDR3 protein: CASSLVARRGTGELFF
CDR3 length: 16
D gene: .
clone size: .
J gene: TRBJ2-2
V gene: TRBV5-1

CDR3 DNA: TGTGCCAGCAGTTACTCGATTAGGGGGAGCACAGATACGCAGTATTTT
CDR3 protein: CASSYSIRGSTDTQYF
CDR3 length: 16
D gene: .
clone size: .
J gene: TRBJ2-3
V gene: TRBV6-5

CDR3 DNA: TGTGCCAGCAGCCCAACCGGGACAGTTTTCGAGCAGTACTTC
CDR3 protein: CASSPTGTVFEQYF
CDR3 length: 14
D gene: TRBD1
clone size: .
J gene: TRBJ2-7
V gene: TRBV7-3

CDR3 DNA: TGTGCCAGCACGGGGGGCTACGAGCAGTACTTC
CDR3 protein: CASTGGYEQYF
CDR3 length: 11
D gene: TRBD2
clone size: .
J gene: TRBJ2-7
V gene: TRBV7-2

CDR3 DNA: TGTGCCAGCAGTGAGGGGGGTGGGAATCAGCCCCAGCATTTT
CDR3 protein: CASSEGGGNQPQHF
CDR3 length: 14
D gene: .
clone size: once
J gene: TRBJ1-5
V gene: TRBV6-4

CDR3 DNA: TGTGCCAGCAGTCTGTATAAATATGGGACTAGCGGGAGGGCCTACGAGCAGTACTTC
CDR3 protein: CASSLYKYGTSGRAYEQYF
CDR3 length: 19
D gene: TRBD2
clone size: .
J gene: TRBJ2-7
V gene: TRBV27

CDR3 DNA: TGCGCCAGCAGCCAGATCCCGCAGGGGGGAAAACTGTTTTTT
CDR3 protein: CASSQIPQGGKLFF
CDR3 length: 14
D gene: TRBD1
clone size: .
J gene: TRBJ1-4
V gene: TRBV4-1

CDR3 DNA: TGTGCCAGCAGTTCCGGGACTAGGGACACCGGGGAGCTGTTTTTT
CDR3 protein: CASSSGTRDTGELFF
CDR3 length: 15
D gene: TRBD2
clone size: few
J gene: TRBJ2-2
V gene: TRBV6-4

CDR3 DNA: TGCGCCAGCAGCTTTCTAGCGGGAGGAGATGAGCAGTTCTTC
CDR3 protein: CASSFLAGGDEQFF
CDR3 length: 14
D gene: TRBD2
clone size: .
J gene: TRBJ2-1
V gene: TRBV5-1

CDR3 DNA: TGTGCCAGTAGGGGGGCTAGCACCGGGGAGCTGTTTTTT
CDR3 protein: CASRGASTGELFF
CDR3 length: 13
D gene: .
clone size: few
J gene: TRBJ2-2
V gene: TRBV27

CDR3 DNA: TGTGCCAGTAGTATAAATCGCTATGGCTACACCTTC
CDR3 protein: CASSINRYGYTF
CDR3 length: 12
D gene: .
clone size: .
J gene: TRBJ1-2
V gene: TRBV19

CDR3 DNA: TGTGCCAGCTCACCTTATTGGGGACAGGGGCAAGAGACCCAGTACTTC
CDR3 protein: CASSPYWGQGQETQYF
CDR3 length: 16
D gene: TRBD1
clone size: .
J gene: TRBJ2-5
V gene: TRBV18

CDR3 DNA: TGTGCCAGCAGCCGTACTAGCGGGGGAGGTGTCCAAGAGACCCAGTACTTC
CDR3 protein: CASSRTSGGGVQETQYF
CDR3 length: 17
D gene: TRBD2
clone size: .
J gene: TRBJ2-5
V gene: TRBV4-2

CDR3 DNA: TGTGCCAGCAGTTCTTGGGACAGTAACTATGGCTACACCTTC
CDR3 protein: CASSSWDSNYGYTF
CDR3 length: 14
D gene: TRBD1
clone size: .
J gene: TRBJ1-2
V gene: TRBV25-1

CDR3 DNA: TGTGCCAGCAGCGTAGCTGGCAACACCGGGGAGCTGTTTTTT
CDR3 protein: CASSVAGNTGELFF
CDR3 length: 14
D gene: .
clone size: .
J gene: TRBJ2-2
V gene: TRBV9

CDR3 DNA: TGTGCCAGCAGTGAATGGGGGGCTAATGAGCAGTTCTTC
CDR3 protein: CASSEWGANEQFF
CDR3 length: 13
D gene: .
clone size: few
J gene: TRBJ2-1
V gene: TRBV6-1

CDR3 DNA: TGTGCCACCAGCAGAGCTGAAGCGGGGAACTACGAGCAGTACTTC
CDR3 protein: CATSRAEAGNYEQYF
CDR3 length: 15
D gene: TRBD2
clone size: .
J gene: TRBJ2-7
V gene: TRBV15

CDR3 DNA: TGTGCCAGCAGGGATTCCGGGATGGGGGAAAAACTGTTTTTT
CDR3 protein: CASRDSGMGEKLFF
CDR3 length: 14
D gene: .
clone size: few
J gene: TRBJ1-4
V gene: TRBV2

CDR3 DNA: TGTGCCAGCAGCCATCGAACTGTGGGGACTGAAGCTTTCTTT
CDR3 protein: CASSHRTVGTEAFF
CDR3 length: 14
D gene: .
clone size: .
J gene: TRBJ1-1
V gene: TRBV7-8

CDR3 DNA: TGTGCCAGCAGTGAATGGGTCCATCAGCCCCAGCATTTT
CDR3 protein: CASSEWVHQPQHF
CDR3 length: 13
D gene: .
clone size: .
J gene: TRBJ1-5
V gene: TRBV2

CDR3 DNA: TGTGCCAGCAGTTACTGGCGGGAGAATGAGCAGTTCTTC
CDR3 protein: CASSYWRENEQFF
CDR3 length: 13
D gene: TRBD2
clone size: .
J gene: TRBJ2-1
V gene: TRBV6-6

CDR3 DNA: TGTGCCAGCAGTTACTCATTTGGGCCGAACACCGGGGAGCTGTTTTTT
CDR3 protein: CASSYSFGPNTGELFF
CDR3 length: 16
D gene: .
clone size: .
J gene: TRBJ2-2
V gene: TRBV6-5

CDR3 DNA: TGCAGCGCCGACCCACAGGGGTTTAACTATGGCTACACCTTC
CDR3 protein: CSADPQGFNYGYTF
CDR3 length: 14
D gene: TRBD1
clone size: .
J gene: TRBJ1-2
V gene: TRBV29-1

CDR3 DNA: TGTGCCAGCAGCCCCGGGACCGGCCGGGTGGACACCATATATTTT
CDR3 protein: CASSPGTGRVDTIYF
CDR3 length: 15
D gene: .
clone size: once
J gene: TRBJ1-3
V gene: TRBV6-6

CDR3 DNA: TGCGCCAGCAGCTTGGGACTAGCGGGAGACCGGGAGCAGTTCTTC
CDR3 protein: CASSLGLAGDREQFF
CDR3 length: 15
D gene: TRBD2
clone size: .
J gene: TRBJ2-1
V gene: TRBV5-1

CDR3 DNA: TGTGCCAGCAGCCTGCGGGGGGGTAGGTACAATGAGCAGTTCTTC
CDR3 protein: CASSLRGGRYNEQFF
CDR3 length: 15
D gene: TRBD2
clone size: once
J gene: TRBJ2-1
V gene: TRBV5-8

CDR3 DNA: TGTGCCAGCAGTTTACTCGAGCCCTCCTACAATGAGCAGTTCTTC
CDR3 protein: CASSLLEPSYNEQFF
CDR3 length: 15
D gene: .
clone size: once
J gene: TRBJ2-1
V gene: TRBV2

CDR3 DNA: TGTGCCAGCAGCCGCAGCGGGACTAGGGACTACAATGAGCAGTTCTTC
CDR3 protein: CASSRSGTRDYNEQFF
CDR3 length: 16
D gene: TRBD2
clone size: .
J gene: TRBJ2-1
V gene: TRBV7-3

CDR3 DNA: TGTGCCAGCAGCTTCGGCAGGGTCACAGATACGCAGTATTTT
CDR3 protein: CASSFGRVTDTQYF
CDR3 length: 14
D gene: .
clone size: .
J gene: TRBJ2-3
V gene: TRBV5-4

CDR3 DNA: TGCGCCAGTACCCGGACAGGGGATTCCTACGAGCAGTACTTC
CDR3 protein: CASTRTGDSYEQYF
CDR3 length: 14
D gene: TRBD1
clone size: .
J gene: TRBJ2-7
V gene: TRBV5-1

CDR3 DNA: TGTGCCAGTAAATTTACGGGACTAGCGAGCTACAATGAGCAGTTCTTC
CDR3 protein: CASKFTGLASYNEQFF
CDR3 length: 16
D gene: TRBD2
clone size: .
J gene: TRBJ2-1
V gene: TRBV19

CDR3 DNA: TGTGCCAGCTCGCCCGGGCGAGTTGCCAACCGGCCAAATCAGCCCCAGCATTTT
CDR3 protein: CASSPGRVANRPNQPQHF
CDR3 length: 18
D gene: .
clone size: .
J gene: TRBJ1-5
V gene: TRBV18